Below, 18 T cell receptor beta chains from the same sample are listed, as sequenced in a study of shared clonotypes between healthy human individuals. Produced via immunoSEQ multiplex PCR; TCRdb's table is partial and in-frame only. This table has more than 2 million clones, approximately 94% appearing once. Naive CD8 cells lacked CD45RO, underwent positive selection for CCR7 and left out terminally differentiated effector memory CD45RA+ cells. The sequenced sample consisted of naive CD8+ T cells sorted from blood. These receptor sequences come from a man aged 18 to 29 in good health.

The J gene is TRBJ1-4, the V gene TRBV7-9; D possibly corresponds to TRBD1 (5 bases). Germline CDR1 is SEHNR and CDR2 is FQNEAQ (reference sequence). This CDR3 spans 14 amino acids. V lost 4 bases, J lost 8 bases, and 14 bases lay in between. CDR3 coding DNA: TGTGCCAGCAGCTGGTGGGACTCTAGGGAAAAACTGTTTTTT. The encoded protein is CASSWWDSREKLFF.

The genes are TRBV9 and TRBJ2-1, with 10 positions matching TRBD2. Germline V CDR1 and CDR2: SGDLS, YYNGEE. The CDR3 runs 20 residues. V shed 4 bases, J shed 6 bases, and the junction held 22 bases outside the gene matches. Here the CDR3 DNA reads TGTGCCAGCAGCCCTGATGAGGACAGGGATCTAGCGGGAGCTACCAATGAGCAGTTCTTC. It translates to CASSPDEDRDLAGATNEQFF. Looking up the rest from reference TRBV9 and TRBJ2-1 gives the full variable domain: DSGVTQTPKHLITATGQRVTLRCSPRSGDLSVYWYQQSLDQGLQFLIQYYNGEERAKGNILERFSAQQFPDLHSELNLSSLELGDSALYFCASSPDEDRDLAGATNEQFFGPGTRLTVL.

Written as DNA, the CDR3 is TGTGCCAGCAGCGAGCTCCCCAACACTGAAGCTTTCTTT. This translates into CASSELPNTEAFF. The chain recombines TRBV9 with TRBJ1-1; the D is unclear. CDR1 and CDR2 (germline): SGDLS, YYNGEE. The V end was cut by 3 bases, the J end by 2 bases, with 8 bases between. CDR3 length: 13 residues.

The chain links TRBV27 to TRBJ1-2; D is ambiguous. V gave up 8 bases and J gave up 4 bases, with 20 bases separating them. CDR3 size: 15 residues. Germline assignment: CDR1 MNHEY and CDR2 SMNVEV (reference sequence). CDR3: CASSSAEAAIYGYTF. The CDR3 DNA reads TGTGCCAGCTCCAGCGCAGAGGCAGCAATCTATGGCTACACCTTC.

The rearrangement links TRBV11-3 to TRBJ1-1; D is uncertain. Deletions cut 5 bases from V and 6 bases from J, with 10 bases between. Germline V gene sequence: CDR1 SGHNT, CDR2 YENEEA. The length of the CDR3 is 12 residues. In DNA, the CDR3 is TGTGCCAGCAGCGGTCAGAGTTCTGAAGCTTTCTTT. This encodes CASSGQSSEAFF.

The chain links TRBV10-3 to TRBJ1-4; no firm D call. Germline CDR1 and CDR2: ENHRY and SYGVKD. Trimming took off 4 bases at V and 6 bases at J, with 9 bases between the two ends. The CDR3 is made up of 13 amino acids. CDR3 bases: TGTGCCATCAGTGCAGAGAACGATGAAAAACTGTTTTTT. It is translated as CAISAENDEKLFF.

Only one count was recorded for this clone. This CDR3 is CASSHSTDSLYEQYF. The CDR3, as DNA: TGCGCCAGCAGCCATTCCACGGACAGCCTTTACGAGCAGTACTTC. This chain joins TRBV5-1 and TRBJ2-7; tentatively, D is TRBD1 (6 bases). The CDR3 sequence is 15 residues long. V lost 4 bases to trimming and J lost 4 bases, with 18 bases between them. Germline CDR1 and CDR2: SGHRS and YFSETQ. The full variable domain, its missing parts supplied by reference TRBV5-1 and TRBJ2-7, is KAGVTQTPRYLIKTRGQQVTLSCSPISGHRSVSWYQQTPGQGLQFLFEYFSETQRNKGNFPGRFSGRQFSNSRSEMNVSTLELGDSALYLCASSHSTDSLYEQYFGPGTRLTVT.

The V gene is TRBV6-5, the J gene TRBJ1-1; D is perhaps TRBD1 (6 bases). CDR1 and CDR2 from the germline V gene are MNHEY and SVGAGI. Trimming removed 4 bases at V and 6 bases at J, with 15 bases between. The CDR3 length is 14 residues. DNA of the CDR3: TGTGCCAGCAGTTCCTCTCAGGGGTTGGCTGAAGCTTTCTTT. Translation: CASSSSQGLAEAFF.

The rearrangement links TRBV4-3 to TRBJ1-1; D is uncertain. V was trimmed by 0 bases and J by 0 bases, leaving 11 bases between them. Germline V gene lookup returns CDR1 LGHNA and CDR2 YSLEER. CDR3 size: 16 residues. The CDR3, as DNA: TGCGCCAGCAGCCAAGATCACGTCCTTATGAACACTGAAGCTTTCTTT. Translating gives CASSQDHVLMNTEAFF.

Worth noting for this clone: The same CDR3 can be traced to other DNA sequences in this sample. CDR3 nucleotide sequence: TGTGCCAGCAGTCCCTCCAATCAGCCCCAGCATTTT. Protein product: CASSPSNQPQHF. This chain links TRBV28 with TRBJ1-5; no definite D call. Germline V gene lookup returns CDR1 MDHEN and CDR2 SYDVKM. The V end lost 5 bases, the J end lost 3 bases, and 5 bases lay between the germline ends. The CDR3 consists of 12 residues.

This chain uses TRBV15 with TRBJ2-7; D may be TRBD2 (5 bases). Trimming took 8 bases from V and 3 from J, leaving 14 bases between them. Germline-derived CDR1 and CDR2 are LNHNV and YYDKDF (reference sequence). There are 13 residues in the CDR3. CDR3 loop: CATQDEGVYEQYF. In nucleotides, the CDR3 is TGTGCCACCCAAGACGAGGGAGTCTACGAGCAGTACTTC.

Comment on this clone: Other DNA sequences of this sample code for an identical CDR3. V is TRBV19 and J is TRBJ1-1; no clear D gene. CDR1 is LNHDA, CDR2 SQIVND, per germline (reference sequence). This CDR3 contains 10 residues. Trimming shortened V by 6 bases and J by 6 bases, and 5 bases separated the two germline ends. The CDR3 bases are TGTGCCAGTAGAGGCCCTGAAGCTTTCTTT. It yields the protein CASRGPEAFF.

This rearrangement joins TRBV7-2 to TRBJ1-2; tentatively, D is TRBD1 (5 bases). This CDR3 has 13 amino acids. The V end was cut by 5 bases, the J end by 2 bases, with 9 bases between. The germline V gene encodes CDR1 SGHTA and CDR2 FQGNSA. DNA of the CDR3: TGTGCCAGCAGCCTCGGGACCAACTATGGCTACACCTTC. Its translation is CASSLGTNYGYTF.

The V gene is TRBV4-1, the J gene TRBJ2-7; D could derive from TRBD1 or TRBD2 (5 bases each). Germline lookup yields CDR1 MGHRA and CDR2 YSYEKL. The CDR3 has 15 amino acids. Trimming cost V 0 bases and J 5 bases, with 14 bases left between them. This chain's CDR3 is CASSQERVGVNEQYF. The CDR3 nucleotides are TGCGCCAGCAGCCAAGAGAGGGTAGGGGTTAACGAGCAGTACTTC.

There are a few counts of this clone. The chain uses TRBV19 and TRBJ1-6; TRBD1 matches at 9 bases. Germline V gene data show CDR1 as LNHDA and CDR2 as SQIVND (reference sequence). This CDR3 is built from 15 residues. Trimming removed 5 bases from V and 5 bases from J; junction bases left unmatched: 4. CDR3 nucleotide sequence: TGTGCCAGTAGTGTCCGGACAGGGGATAATTCACCCCTCCACTTT. Amino acids: CASSVRTGDNSPLHF.

This chain connects TRBV9 to TRBJ1-6; a possible D gene is TRBD1 (5 bases). The V gene's germline CDR1 is SGDLS and CDR2 YYNGEE. This CDR3 has 14 amino acids. V gave up 0 bases and J gave up 7 bases, with 8 bases separating them. Written as DNA, the CDR3 is TGTGCCAGCAGCGTAGCTGGGGGAAATTCACCCCTCCACTTT. Its translation is CASSVAGGNSPLHF.

In this sample, this clone turned up once. The chain is built from TRBV27 and TRBJ2-7, with 7 bases aligning to TRBD1. Trimming cost V 3 bases and J 2 bases; bases outside gene matches: 7. In germline, CDR1 is MNHEY, CDR2 SMNVEV (reference sequence). There are 15 residues in the CDR3. CDR3 sequence: CASSFLTGKPYEQYF. Written as DNA, the CDR3 is TGTGCCAGCAGTTTCTTGACAGGGAAACCCTACGAGCAGTACTTC.

The chain combines TRBV11-2 with TRBJ1-1; the match to TRBD1 covers 9 bases. This CDR3 has 15 amino acids. Germline V gene lookup returns CDR1 SGHAT and CDR2 FQNNGV. V was clipped by 5 bases and J by 1 base; unmatched bases: 5. The CDR3 nucleotides are TGTGCCAGCAGCCGACGGGACAGGGAGAACACTGAAGCTTTCTTT. Translation gives CASSRRDRENTEAFF. Drawing the rest from reference TRBV11-2 and TRBJ1-1, the complete variable domain is EAGVAQSPRYKIIEKRQSVAFWCNPISGHATLYWYQQILGQGPKLLIQFQNNGVVDDSQLPKDRFSAERLKGVDSTLKIQPAKLEDSAVYLCASSRRDRENTEAFFGQGTRLTVV.